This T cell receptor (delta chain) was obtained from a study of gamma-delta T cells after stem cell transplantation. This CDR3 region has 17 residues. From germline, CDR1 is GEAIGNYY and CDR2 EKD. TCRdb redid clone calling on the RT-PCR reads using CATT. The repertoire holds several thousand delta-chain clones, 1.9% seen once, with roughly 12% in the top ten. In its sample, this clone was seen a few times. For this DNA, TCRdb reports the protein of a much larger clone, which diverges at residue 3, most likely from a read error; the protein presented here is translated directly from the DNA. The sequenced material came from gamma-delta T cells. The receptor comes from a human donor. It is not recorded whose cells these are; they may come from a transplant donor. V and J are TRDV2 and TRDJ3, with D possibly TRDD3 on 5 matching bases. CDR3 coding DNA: TGTGCCTTTGACACGTTGCTGGGACCCTGGGACACCCGACAGATGTTTTTC. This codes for CAFDTLLGPWDTRQMFF.